This T cell receptor beta chain was identified in a study of T-cell memory formation after mild COVID-19. In germline, CDR1 is SGHAT, CDR2 FQNNGV. The CDR3 runs to 15 residues. V trimming: 5 bases; J trimming: 2 bases; junction bases outside the gene matches: 5. TCRdb fed the 5' RACE reads into MiXCR, producing one record per CDR3 protein. The repertoire has fewer than 200,000 distinct CDR3 sequences, 10% to 15% of them found once; the top ten carry approximately 3.3%. In this sample, this clonotype turned up a few times. Sequencing was performed on PBMCs or a T cell subset sorted from them (not recorded which). The clonotype comes from a man aged 18 to 35 who had mild COVID-19 (a few samples of this study predate the infection). Cell type and time point are not known. This chain uses TRBV11-2 with TRBJ2-1, with TRBD2 matching 8 bases. CDR3 sequence reads: CASSIASGPYNEQFF. As DNA, the CDR3 is TGTGCCAGCAGCATCGCTAGCGGGCCCTACAATGAGCAGTTCTTC.